This T cell receptor beta chain came from a study of T cells expressing NK-cell markers. Background on the study: The TCR beta repertoires originated in sorted CD3+CD56+NKG2C+, CD3+CD56+NKG2C- and CD3+CD56-NKG2C+ T cells. Study results and caveats: Of the CD8+ T cell pool in roughly six donors, about 1.0-8% was accounted for by dominant NKG2C+ clonotypes.

About this clonotype: Its target is not known.

TCRdb reprocessed the 5' RACE reads, with one entry per CDR3 protein and no DNA. The repertoire table contains 300,000 to 500,000 distinct CDR3 sequences. The germline CDR1 and CDR2 sequences are GTSNPN and SVGIG (reference sequence). The CDR3 extends over 16 amino acids. This rearrangement joins TRBV30 to TRBJ2-7; with no DNA, the TCRdb D assignment of TRBD1 cannot be verified. Specimen: blood T cells: a sorted CD56 or NKG2C T cell subset, CD4+ or CD8+ T cells, or bulk PBMC T cells (not recorded which). The source is a woman aged 45-65 years in good health. The chain's CDR3 is CAWSVAHRYSSYEQYF.